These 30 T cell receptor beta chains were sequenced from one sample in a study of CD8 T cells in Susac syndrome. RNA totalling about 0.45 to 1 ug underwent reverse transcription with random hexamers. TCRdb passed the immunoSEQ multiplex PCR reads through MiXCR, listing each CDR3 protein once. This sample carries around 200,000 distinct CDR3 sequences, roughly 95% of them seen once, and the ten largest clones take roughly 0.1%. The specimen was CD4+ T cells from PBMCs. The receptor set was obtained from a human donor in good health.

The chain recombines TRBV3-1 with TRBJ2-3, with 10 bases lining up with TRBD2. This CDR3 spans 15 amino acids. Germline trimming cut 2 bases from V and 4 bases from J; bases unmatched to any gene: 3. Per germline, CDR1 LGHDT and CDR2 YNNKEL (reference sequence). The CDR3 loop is CASSQLAGVPDTQYF. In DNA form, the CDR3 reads TGTGCCAGCAGCCAACTAGCGGGAGTTCCAGATACGCAGTATTTT.

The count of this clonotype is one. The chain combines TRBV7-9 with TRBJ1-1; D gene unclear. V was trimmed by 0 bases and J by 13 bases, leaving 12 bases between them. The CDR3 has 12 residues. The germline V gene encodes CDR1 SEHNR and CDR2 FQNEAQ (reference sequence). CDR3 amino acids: CASSLAGFRVFF. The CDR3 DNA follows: TGTGCCAGCAGCTTAGCGGGCTTTCGAGTTTTCTTT. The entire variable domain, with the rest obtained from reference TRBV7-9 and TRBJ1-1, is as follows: DTGVSQNPRHKITKRGQNVTFRCDPISEHNRLYWYRQTLGQGPEFLTYFQNEAQLEKSRLLSDRFSAERPKGSFSTLEIQRTEQGDSAMYLCASSLAGFRVFFGQGTRLTVV.

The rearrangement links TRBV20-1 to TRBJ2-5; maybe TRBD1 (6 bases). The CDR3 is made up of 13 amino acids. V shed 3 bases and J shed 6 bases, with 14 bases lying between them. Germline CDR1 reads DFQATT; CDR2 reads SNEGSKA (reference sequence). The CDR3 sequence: CSASTGIFKTQYF. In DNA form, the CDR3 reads TGCAGTGCTAGCACAGGGATCTTTAAGACCCAGTACTTC.

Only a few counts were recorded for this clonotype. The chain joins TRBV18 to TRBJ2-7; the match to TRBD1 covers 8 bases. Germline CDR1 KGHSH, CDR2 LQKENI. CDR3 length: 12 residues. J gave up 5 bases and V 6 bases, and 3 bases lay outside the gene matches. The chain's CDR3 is CASSLDRDEQYF. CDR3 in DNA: TGTGCCAGCTCGCTGGACAGGGACGAGCAGTACTTC.

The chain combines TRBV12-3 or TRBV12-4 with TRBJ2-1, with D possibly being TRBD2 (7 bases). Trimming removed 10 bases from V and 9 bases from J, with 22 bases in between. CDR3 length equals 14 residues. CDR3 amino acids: CATSPPRGASEQFF. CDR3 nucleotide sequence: TGTGCCACCTCCCCGCCCCGGGGGGCTAGTGAGCAGTTCTTC.

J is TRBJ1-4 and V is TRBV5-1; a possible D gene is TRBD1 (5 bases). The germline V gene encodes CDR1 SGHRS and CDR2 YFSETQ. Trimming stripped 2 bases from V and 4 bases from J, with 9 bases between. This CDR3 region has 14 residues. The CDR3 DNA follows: TGCGCCAGCAGCTTCGGAGGGGATAATGAAAAACTGTTTTTT. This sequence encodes CASSFGGDNEKLFF.

The CDR3 here is CASSRTRAGELFF. The CDR3 nucleotides are TGTGCCAGCAGTCGGACTAGAGCCGGGGAGCTGTTTTTT. The chain is built from TRBV6-2 or TRBV6-3 and TRBJ2-2; 7 bases agree with TRBD2. CDR1 and CDR2 (germline): MNHEY, SVGEGT. The ends lost 5 bases at V and 6 bases at J; junction bases unmatched: 3. CDR3 length: 13 amino acids.

CDR3 sequence reads: CSVGTGGQETQYF. CDR3 sequence (DNA): TGCAGCGTGGGGACAGGGGGCCAAGAGACCCAGTACTTC. The rearrangement links TRBV29-1 to TRBJ2-5; TRBD1 aligns across 11 bases. Germline CDR1 SQVTM, CDR2 ANQGSEA. The CDR3 is made up of 13 amino acids. V dropped 6 bases and J dropped 1; count of bases not matched to a gene: 1.

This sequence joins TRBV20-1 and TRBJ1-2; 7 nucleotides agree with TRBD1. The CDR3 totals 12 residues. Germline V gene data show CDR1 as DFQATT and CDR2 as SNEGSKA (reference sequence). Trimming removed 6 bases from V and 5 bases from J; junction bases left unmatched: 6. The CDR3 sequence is CSARDREYGYTF. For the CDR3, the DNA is TGCAGTGCGAGGGACAGAGAATATGGCTACACCTTC.

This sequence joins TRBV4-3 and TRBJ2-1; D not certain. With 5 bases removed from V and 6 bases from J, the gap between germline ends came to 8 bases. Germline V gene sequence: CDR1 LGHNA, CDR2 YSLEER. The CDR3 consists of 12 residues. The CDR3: CASSNPSNEQFF. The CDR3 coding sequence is TGCGCCAGCAGCAACCCTAGCAATGAGCAGTTCTTC.

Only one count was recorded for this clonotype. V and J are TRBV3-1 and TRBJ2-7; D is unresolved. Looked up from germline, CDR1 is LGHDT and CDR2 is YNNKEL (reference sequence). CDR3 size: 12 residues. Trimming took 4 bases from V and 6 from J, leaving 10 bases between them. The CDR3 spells CASSPGPLEQYF. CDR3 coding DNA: TGTGCCAGCAGCCCCGGGCCCCTCGAGCAGTACTTC.

CDR3 residues: CASSEGVNEQYV. As DNA, the CDR3 is TGTGCCAGCAGTGAGGGGGTCAACGAGCAGTACGTC. The genes are TRBV6-2 or TRBV6-3 and TRBJ2-7, with TRBD1 as a possible D gene (6 bases). Germline V gene data show CDR1 as MNHEY and CDR2 as SVGEGT. This CDR3 comprises 12 residues. Trimming cost V 5 bases and J 5 bases, with 10 bases left between them.

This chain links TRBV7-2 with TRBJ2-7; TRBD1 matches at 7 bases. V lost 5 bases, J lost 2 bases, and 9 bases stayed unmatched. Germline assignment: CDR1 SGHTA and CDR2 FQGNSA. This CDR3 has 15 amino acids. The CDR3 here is CASSTGTVATYEQYF. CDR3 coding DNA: TGTGCCAGCAGCACAGGGACAGTAGCTACCTACGAGCAGTACTTC. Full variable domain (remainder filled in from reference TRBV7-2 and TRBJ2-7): GAGVSQSPSNKVTEKGKDVELRCDPISGHTALYWYRQSLGQGLEFLIYFQGNSAPDKSGLPSDRFSAERTGGSVSTLTIQRTQQEDSAVYLCASSTGTVATYEQYFGPGTRLTVT.

CDR3 protein: CASSLDRRRETQYF. The CDR3 DNA reads TGTGCCAGCAGCTTAGACAGGCGTAGGGAGACCCAGTACTTC. The chain recombines TRBV7-8 with TRBJ2-5; the D gene is possibly TRBD1 (5 bases). The V gene's germline CDR1 is SGHVS and CDR2 FQNEAQ. Trimming shortened V by 1 base and J by 5 bases, and 11 bases separated the two germline ends. There are 14 residues in the CDR3.

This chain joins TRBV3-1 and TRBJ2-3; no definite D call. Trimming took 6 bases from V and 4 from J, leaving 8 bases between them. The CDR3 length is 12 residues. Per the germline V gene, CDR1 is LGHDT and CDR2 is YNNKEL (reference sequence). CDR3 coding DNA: TGTGCCAGCAGGGCAGACCCAGATACGCAGTATTTT. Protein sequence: CASRADPDTQYF.

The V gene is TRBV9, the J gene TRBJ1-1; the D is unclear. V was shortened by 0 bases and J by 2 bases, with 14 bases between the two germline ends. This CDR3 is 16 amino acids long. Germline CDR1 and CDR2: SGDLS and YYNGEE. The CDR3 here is CASSVGAGTLNTEAFF. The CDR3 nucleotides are TGTGCCAGCAGCGTAGGGGCAGGTACCCTTAACACTGAAGCTTTCTTT.

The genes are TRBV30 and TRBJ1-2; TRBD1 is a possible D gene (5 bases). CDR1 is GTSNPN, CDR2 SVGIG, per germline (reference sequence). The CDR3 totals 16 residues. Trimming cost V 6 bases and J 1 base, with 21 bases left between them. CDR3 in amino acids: CACIPGLPGGNYGYTF. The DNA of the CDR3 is TGTGCCTGCATTCCGGGACTCCCCGGGGGTAACTATGGCTACACCTTC.

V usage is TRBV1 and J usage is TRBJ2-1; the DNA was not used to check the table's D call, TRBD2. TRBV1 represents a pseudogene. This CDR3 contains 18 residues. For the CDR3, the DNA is TGCACCAGCAGCCAAGACCCGCCACCGGGACTAGCGGACAATGAGCAGTTCTTC. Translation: CTSSQDPPPGLADNEQFF.

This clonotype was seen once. CDR3 in DNA: TGTGCCAGCAGCCAAGATCATGGGGGCGGAAAACTGTTTTTT. This encodes CASSQDHGGGKLFF. This sequence joins TRBV3-1 and TRBJ1-4, with a tentative D call TRBD1 (6 bases). The CDR3 consists of 14 residues. V was pared by 0 bases and J by 10 bases, with 12 bases between. Germline V gives CDR1 LGHDT, CDR2 YNNKEL (reference sequence).

This chain's CDR3 is CASSQWFQASGFQDTQYF. CDR3 bases: TGTGCCAGCAGCCAATGGTTTCAGGCTAGCGGGTTTCAGGACACCCAGTACTTC. This sequence joins TRBV4-2 and TRBJ2-5; TRBD2 agrees at 8 bases. The CDR3 contains 18 residues. Germline assignment: CDR1 LGHNA and CDR2 YNFKEQ. The V and J ends lost 2 bases and 8 bases, in that order; junction bases with no gene match: 19.

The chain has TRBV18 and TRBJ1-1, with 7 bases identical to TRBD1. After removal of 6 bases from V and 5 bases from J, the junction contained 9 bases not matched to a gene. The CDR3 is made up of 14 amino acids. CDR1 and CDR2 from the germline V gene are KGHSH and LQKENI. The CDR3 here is CASSRDSLTTEAFF. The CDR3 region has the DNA TGTGCCAGCTCGAGGGACAGTTTGACGACTGAAGCTTTCTTT.

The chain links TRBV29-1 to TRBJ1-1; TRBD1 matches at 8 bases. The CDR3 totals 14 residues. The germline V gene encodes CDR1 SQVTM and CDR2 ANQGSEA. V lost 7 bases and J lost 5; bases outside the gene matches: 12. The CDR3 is CSAISGGLRTEAFF. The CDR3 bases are TGCAGCGCTATCTCAGGGGGCTTGAGGACTGAAGCTTTCTTT.

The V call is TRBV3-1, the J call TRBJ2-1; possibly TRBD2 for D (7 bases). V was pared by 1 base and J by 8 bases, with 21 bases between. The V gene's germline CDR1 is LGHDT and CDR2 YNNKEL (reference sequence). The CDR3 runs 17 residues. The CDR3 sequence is CASSQGYHRAGGDEQFF. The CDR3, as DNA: TGTGCCAGCAGCCAAGGCTACCACAGGGCTGGGGGGGATGAGCAGTTCTTC.

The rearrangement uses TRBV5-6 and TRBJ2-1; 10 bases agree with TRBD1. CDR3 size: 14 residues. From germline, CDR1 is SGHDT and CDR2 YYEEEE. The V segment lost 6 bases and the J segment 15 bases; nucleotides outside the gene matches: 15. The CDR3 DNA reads TGTGCCAGCAACCAAACCGGGACAGGGGAGCACCGGTTCTTC. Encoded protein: CASNQTGTGEHRFF.

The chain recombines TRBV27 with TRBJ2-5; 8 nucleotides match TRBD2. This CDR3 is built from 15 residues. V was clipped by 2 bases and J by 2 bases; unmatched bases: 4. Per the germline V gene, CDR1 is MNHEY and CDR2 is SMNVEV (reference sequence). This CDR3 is CASSLALAEQETQYF. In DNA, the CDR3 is TGTGCCAGCAGTTTAGCACTAGCGGAACAAGAGACCCAGTACTTC.

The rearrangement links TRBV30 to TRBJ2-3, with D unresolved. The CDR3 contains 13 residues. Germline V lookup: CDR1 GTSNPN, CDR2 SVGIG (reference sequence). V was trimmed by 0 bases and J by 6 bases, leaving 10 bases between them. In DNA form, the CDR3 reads TGTGCCTGGAGTGTACGGCGTGCCGATACGCAGTATTTT. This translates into CAWSVRRADTQYF.

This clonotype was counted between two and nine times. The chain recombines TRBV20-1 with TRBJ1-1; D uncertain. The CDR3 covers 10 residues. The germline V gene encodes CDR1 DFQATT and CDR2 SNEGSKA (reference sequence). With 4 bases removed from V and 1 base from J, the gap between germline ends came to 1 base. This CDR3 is CSAKNTEAFF. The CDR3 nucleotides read TGCAGTGCTAAGAACACTGAAGCTTTCTTT.

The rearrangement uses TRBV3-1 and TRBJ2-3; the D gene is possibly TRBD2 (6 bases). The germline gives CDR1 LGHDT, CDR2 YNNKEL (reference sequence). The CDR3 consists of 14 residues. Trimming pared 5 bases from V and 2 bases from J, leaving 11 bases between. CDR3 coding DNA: TGTGCCAGCAGCAAGGGACTTGTCACAGATACGCAGTATTTT. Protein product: CASSKGLVTDTQYF.

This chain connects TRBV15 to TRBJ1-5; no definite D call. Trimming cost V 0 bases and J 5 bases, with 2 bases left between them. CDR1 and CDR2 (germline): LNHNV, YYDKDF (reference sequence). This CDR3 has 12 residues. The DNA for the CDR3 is TGTGCCACCAGCAGAGATGATCAGCCCCAGCATTTT. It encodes CATSRDDQPQHF.

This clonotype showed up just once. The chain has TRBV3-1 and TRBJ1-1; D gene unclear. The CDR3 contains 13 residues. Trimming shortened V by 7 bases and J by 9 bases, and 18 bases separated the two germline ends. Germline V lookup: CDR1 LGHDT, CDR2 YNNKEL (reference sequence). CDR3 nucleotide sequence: TGTGCCAGCACCCCCGGAGGGCACTATAAAGCTTTCTTT. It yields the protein CASTPGGHYKAFF.